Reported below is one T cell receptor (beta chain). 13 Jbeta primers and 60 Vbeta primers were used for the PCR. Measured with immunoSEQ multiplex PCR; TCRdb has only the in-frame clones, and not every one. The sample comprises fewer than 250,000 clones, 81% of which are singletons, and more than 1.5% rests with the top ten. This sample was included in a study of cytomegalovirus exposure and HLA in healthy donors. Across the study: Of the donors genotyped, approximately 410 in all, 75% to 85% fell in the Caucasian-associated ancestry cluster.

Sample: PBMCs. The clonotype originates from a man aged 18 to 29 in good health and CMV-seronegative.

In DNA form, the CDR3 reads TGCGCCAGCACACGGACAGAACAAACCTACGAGCAGTACTTC. As protein: CASTRTEQTYEQYF. The rearrangement links TRBV10-1 to TRBJ2-7; TRBD1 is a possible D gene (6 bases). The germline CDR1 and CDR2 sequences are WNHNN and SYGVQD (reference sequence). V was pared by 7 bases and J by 2 bases, with 15 bases between. CDR3 size: 14 residues.